A selection of T cell receptor beta chains follows, all from one sample in a study of Graves' ophthalmopathy and Graves' hyperthyroidism. TCRdb re-called the multiplex PCR reads with MiXCR, one entry per CDR3 protein. The data hold about 400,000 distinct CDR3 sequences, with 15% to 20% observed a single time. Material for sequencing was peripheral blood. The receptor set was obtained from a woman in her late teens or twenties with Graves' ophthalmopathy. Both conserved end residues are part of each CDR3. D genes are given only for firm matches. Size is stated for part of the rows, as once, few or many counts, or as a class when the clone is expanded.

size,D,J,V,DNA,CDR3
many,NA,TRBJ1-1,TRBV11-2,TGTGCCAGCAGCCGGGGGCGGGTCACTGAAGCTTTCTTT,CASSRGRVTEAFF
many,TRBD1,TRBJ1-1,TRBV28,TGTGCCAGCAGTCAAATAGGGGGCGCAAGGTTGAAAGGTACTGAAGCTTTCTTT,CASSQIGGARLKGTEAFF
many,NA,TRBJ2-7,TRBV11-3,TGTGCCAGCAGCTTAGAAGCAGAAACCTACGAGCAGTACTTC,CASSLEAETYEQYF
many,NA,TRBJ1-1,TRBV7-8,TGTGCCAGCAGCTTAGTTGTTGGGGGGCTGAGAATGAACACTGAAGCTTTCTTT,CASSLVVGGLRMNTEAFF
NA,NA,TRBJ1-1,TRBV25-1,TGTGCCAGCAGTGAAGACTATACCACTGGGTCGGACAGTGAAGCTTTCTTT,CASSEDYTTGSDSEAFF
many,NA,TRBJ2-2,TRBV7-2,TGTGCCAGCAGCCCGAGGGGGGGGGCCGGTAACGGGGAGCTGTTTTTT,CASSPRGGAGNGELFF
NA,NA,TRBJ1-1,TRBV28,TGTGCCAGCAGCGGACCCCGGGGCACCGGGAACACTGAAGCTTTCTTT,CASSGPRGTGNTEAFF
many,NA,TRBJ2-6,TRBV27,TGTGCCAGCAGTTTATCTAGCTCTGGGGCCAACGTCCTGACTTTC,CASSLSSSGANVLTF
many,TRBD1,TRBJ2-2,TRBV30,TGTGCCTGGAGTTACACAGGGGGCAGAACCGGGGAGCTGTTTTTT,CAWSYTGGRTGELFF
many,NA,TRBJ2-5,TRBV27,TGTGCCAGCAGTTTCAGGGTTGCGGAGACCCAGTACTTC,CASSFRVAETQYF
many,TRBD1,TRBJ1-1,TRBV5-1,TGCGCCAGCAGCTCCGGACAGGGAATGAACACTGAAGCTTTCTTT,CASSSGQGMNTEAFF
many,NA,TRBJ2-6,TRBV5-5,TGTGCCAGCAGCTTGGGGACAGCGAGCTCTGGGGCCAACGTCCTGACTTTC,CASSLGTASSGANVLTF
many,NA,TRBJ1-5,TRBV7-2,TGTGCCAGCAGCTTAATGGGGGCTAGCAATCAGCCCCAGCATTTT,CASSLMGASNQPQHF
many,NA,TRBJ1-1,TRBV18,TGTGCCAGCTCACACCAAGCGACAGAGGCCACGGGTGCTTTCTTT,CASSHQATEATGAFF
many,NA,TRBJ1-6,TRBV7-2,TGTGCCAGCAGCTTAGCGTTTAATTCACCCCTCCACTTT,CASSLAFNSPLHF
NA,TRBD1,TRBJ1-1,TRBV10-3,TGTGCCATCAGTGAGCCGGGACAGGGACCCACTGAAGCTTTCTTT,CAISEPGQGPTEAFF
NA,TRBD1,TRBJ1-3,TRBV6-1,TGTGCCAGCAGACAAGACAGGGGTCTTGGAAACACCATATATTTT,CASRQDRGLGNTIYF
many,NA,TRBJ1-2,TRBV5-1,TGCGCCAGCAGCTTGCCTTACGATTCGTATGGCTACACCTTC,CASSLPYDSYGYTF
NA,TRBD2,TRBJ2-7,TRBV20-1,TGCAGTGCTTTGACTAGCGGGGCGGACTACGAGCAGTACTTC,CSALTSGADYEQYF
many,TRBD1,TRBJ1-1,TRBV12-3/TRBV12-4,TGTGCCAGCAGCCCCAGACAGGGAAACACTGAAGCTTTCTTT,CASSPRQGNTEAFF
NA,TRBD1,TRBJ2-7,TRBV5-6,TGTGCCAGCAGCTTGGCATGGGACAGCAGTAGGGAGCAGTACTTC,CASSLAWDSSREQYF
many,TRBD1,TRBJ2-7,TRBV5-5,TGTGCCAGCAGCTTGGCCCCGGGACAGGACTACGAGCAGTACTTC,CASSLAPGQDYEQYF
many,NA,TRBJ1-5,TRBV24-1,TGTGCCACCAGTGCCGTTGGACCGGGAGCCCATCAGCCCCAGCATTTT,CATSAVGPGAHQPQHF
many,NA,TRBJ1-1,TRBV15,TGTGCCACCGGGGAAACAGGGAACACTGAAGCTTTCTTT,CATGETGNTEAFF
many,NA,TRBJ1-2,TRBV6-1,TGTGCCAGCAGTGAGGGCAGCCCCTACTATGGCTACACCTTC,CASSEGSPYYGYTF